This T cell receptor beta chain came from a study of cytomegalovirus exposure and HLA in healthy donors. Germline-derived CDR1 and CDR2 are SGDLS and YYNGEE. Deletions cut 0 bases from V and 0 bases from J, with 6 bases between. This CDR3 is 14 amino acids long. On this clone: Its antigen is still unknown.

Study-wide results and caveats: Previously analyzed data showed that most TCR beta V segments were productive at a frequency of about 87% or about 30%.

The primer mix had 60 Vbeta and 13 Jbeta primers. TCRdb's table, derived via immunoSEQ multiplex PCR, lists solely in-frame clones and lacks some. The sample carries 150,000 to 200,000 clones, around three quarters recorded once. This sequence joins TRBV9 and TRBJ2-5; a weak D match, TRBD1 (5 bases). The sequenced sample consisted of PBMCs. This receptor was taken from a woman in her 40s in good health and CMV-seronegative. CDR3 in DNA: TGTGCCAGCAGCGTAGAAGGGGACCAAGAGACCCAGTACTTC. This sequence encodes CASSVEGDQETQYF.